The count of the clone carrying this T cell receptor (beta chain) is one. This sample was included in a study of technical replicates of blood from a handful of donors. The assay was immunoSEQ multiplex PCR, and TCRdb's table has in-frame clones only and misses some. The sample records some 77,000 clones, more than 85% being singletons. CDR3 length: 12 residues. Trimming took 8 bases from V and 2 from J, leaving 10 bases between them. Germline V lookup: CDR1 MNHEY, CDR2 SVGAGI. This sequence originates from a human donor in good health. What was sequenced was T cells isolated from PBMCs. The chain combines TRBV6-5 with TRBJ2-7; D may be TRBD1 (6 bases). CDR3 DNA: TGTGCCAGCTGGACAGACCCCTACGAGCAGTACTTC. Its translation is CASWTDPYEQYF.